This T cell receptor (beta chain) derives from a study of CD8 T cells in Susac syndrome. Trimming shortened V by 4 bases and J by 6 bases, and 22 bases separated the two germline ends. From germline, CDR1 is SGHRS and CDR2 YFSETQ. This CDR3 is 16 amino acids long. From blood CD8+ and CD4+ T cells, TCR beta sequences were generated. Included as multiple sclerosis controls were treatment-naive patients who had stable or active relapsing-remitting disease. An amount of RNA that ranged from about 0.45 to 1 ug was reverse transcribed with random hexamers. An immunoSEQ multiplex PCR amplified TCR beta CDR3 over 54 Vbeta and 13 Jbeta. TCRdb ran MiXCR on the immunoSEQ multiplex PCR reads and lists one entry per CDR3 protein. The sample consists of about 400,000 distinct CDR3 sequences, 75% to 90% of them appearing once.

This rearrangement joins TRBV5-1 to TRBJ1-1; possible D gene TRBD1, 5 bases. The sample taken for sequencing was CD8+ T cells from PBMCs. The clonotype originates from a human donor with multiple sclerosis. This chain's CDR3 is CASSVHNPTRGPEAFF. CDR3 nucleotide sequence: TGCGCCAGCAGCGTACATAACCCGACCCGGGGCCCTGAAGCTTTCTTT. Filled out from reference TRBV5-1 and TRBJ1-1, the complete variable domain reads KAGVTQTPRYLIKTRGQQVTLSCSPISGHRSVSWYQQTPGQGLQFLFEYFSETQRNKGNFPGRFSGRQFSNSRSEMNVSTLELGDSALYLCASSVHNPTRGPEAFFGQGTRLTVV.